The source of this T cell receptor (beta chain) is a study of cytomegalovirus exposure and HLA in healthy donors. Findings of the study overall: Presence/absence analyses assumed roughly uniform sequencing depth across donors.

On this clone itself: Its cognate antigen is unknown.

Amplification used 60 Vbeta primers and 13 Jbeta primers. The assay was immunoSEQ multiplex PCR, and TCRdb's table has in-frame clones only and misses some. The sample lists over 150,000 clones; roughly 80% were seen once. Trimming pared 6 bases from V and 0 bases from J, leaving 17 bases between. CDR3 length: 16 amino acids. Germline CDR1 and CDR2: LNHNV and YYDKDF (reference sequence). The TCR comes from a young woman in good health and CMV-seronegative. Material for sequencing was PBMCs. The rearrangement links TRBV15 to TRBJ1-1; tentative D call: TRBD1 (6 bases). The CDR3 DNA sequence: TGTGCCACCAGTCCCCCCGGACAGTTTATGAACACTGAAGCTTTCTTT. It yields the protein CATSPPGQFMNTEAFF.